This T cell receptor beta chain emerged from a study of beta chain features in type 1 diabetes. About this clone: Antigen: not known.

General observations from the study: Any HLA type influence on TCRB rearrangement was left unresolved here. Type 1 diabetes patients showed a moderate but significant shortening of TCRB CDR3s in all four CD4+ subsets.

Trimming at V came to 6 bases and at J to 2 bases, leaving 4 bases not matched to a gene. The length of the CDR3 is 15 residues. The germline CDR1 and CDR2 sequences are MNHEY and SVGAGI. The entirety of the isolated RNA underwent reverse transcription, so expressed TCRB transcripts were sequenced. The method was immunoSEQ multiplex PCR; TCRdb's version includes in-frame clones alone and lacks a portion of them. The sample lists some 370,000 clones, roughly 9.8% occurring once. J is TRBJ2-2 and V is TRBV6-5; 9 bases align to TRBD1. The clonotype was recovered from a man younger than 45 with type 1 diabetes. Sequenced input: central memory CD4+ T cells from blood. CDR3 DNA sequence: TGTGCCAGCAGGAGGACAGGGGTCAACACCGGGGAGCTGTTTTTT. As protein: CASRRTGVNTGELFF.